The clone carrying this T cell receptor beta chain occurred once. The sample originates from a study of blood T cell repertoires in COVID-19. Study as a whole: COVID-19 samples collected from the United States, Italy and Spain covered acute and convalescent phases.

Methods used by the authors: Reference gene primer amplification gave estimated nucleated cell counts. TCRdb keeps only in-frame clones here, not all; method: immunoSEQ multiplex PCR. That table gives V, J and clone size, and the DNA gave D and trimming. The table includes roughly 230,000 clones, over 70% detected once. The CDR3 length is 19 residues. Germline V CDR1 and CDR2: SGHDN, FVKESK. J lost 7 bases, V lost 0 bases, and 17 bases had no gene match. Sequencing was carried out using peripheral blood. This sequence joins TRBV14 and TRBJ2-5, with 10 nucleotides matching TRBD2. This TCR was sampled from a man between 40 and 49 years old with active or convalescent COVID-19. The CDR3 nucleotides are TGTGCCAGCAGCCAAGATCTCCCCTCCTCCCCCACTAGCGGGGCGACCCAGTACTTC. Translated: CASSQDLPSSPTSGATQYF.